The 29 T cell receptor beta chains reported below all come from one sample, sequenced in a study of shared clonotypes between healthy human individuals (dated by TCRdb to 2020 to 2021). Receptor amplification or capture employed the immunoSEQ multiplex PCR assay. This immuneACCESS table, as held by TCRdb, lists in-frame sequences with V and J called but not all clones. Of the missing ones, under half trace to an unresolved V gene in checked studies; the others have no known cause. Within this sample are fewer than 650,000 clones, with over 60% of them counted one time only. The ten largest clonotypes hold over 10% of the sample. Sequenced: PBMCs. These receptor sequences come from a woman in her forties in good health. Some clones in this sample may be carry-over from other donors' samples.

The table lists this clone with many counts. This chain links TRBV30 with TRBJ2-7; a weak D match, TRBD2 (6 bases). The ends were cut back, 7 bases at V and 6 bases at J, with 10 bases in the middle. The CDR3 contains 10 residues. Germline V CDR1 and CDR2: GTSNPN, SVGIG (reference sequence). The CDR3 DNA reads as TGTGCCTTTGGGGGGTTCGAGCAGTACTTC. Its translation is CAFGGFEQYF. Combining the CDR3 with reference TRBV30 and TRBJ2-7 gives the whole variable domain SQTIHQWPATLVQPVGSPLSLECTVEGTSNPNLYWYRQAAGRGLQLLFYSVGIGQISSEVPQNLSASRPQDRQFILSSKKLLLSDSGFYLCAFGGFEQYFGPGTRLTVT.

This rearrangement joins TRBV7-6 to TRBJ2-5; 7 positions agree with TRBD2. The end of the DNA is better explained by TRBJ2-7, so the J call may be wrong. The CDR3 has 15 amino acids. Germline V gives CDR1 SGHVS, CDR2 FNYEAQ. The DNA of the CDR3 is TGTGCCAGCAGCTTAGGCGGCGGGGGTGCCTACGAGCAGTACTTC. It specifies CASSLGGGGAYEQYF.

This clone was seen more than once but under ten times. The chain has TRBV7-3 and TRBJ2-7; 8 bases line up with TRBD1. Looked up from germline, CDR1 is SGHTA and CDR2 is FQGTGA. J lost 7 bases, V lost 5 bases, and 4 bases had no gene match. The CDR3 extends over 12 amino acids. CDR3 bases: TGTGCCAGCAGCCCCAGGACAGGGGAGCAGTACTTC. Protein: CASSPRTGEQYF.

The rearrangement links TRBV2 to TRBJ2-7; 7 nucleotides agree with TRBD1. Germline CDR1 and CDR2: SNHLY and FYNNEI. Trimming took 4 bases from V and 2 from J; bases not matched to a gene: 8. This CDR3 is 15 amino acids long. CDR3 sequence: CASSVEGAGTYEQYF. CDR3 in DNA: TGTGCCAGCAGTGTTGAGGGGGCAGGGACCTACGAGCAGTACTTC.

This chain connects TRBV6-1 to TRBJ1-1; D is perhaps TRBD1 (5 bases). Germline loops: CDR1 MNHNS, CDR2 SASEGT. The V and J ends lost 2 bases and 4 bases respectively, with 8 bases between them. CDR3 length: 13 residues. CDR3 sequence (DNA): TGTGCCAGCAGTGAATCGGGGGGCACTGAAGCTTTCTTT. Amino acid sequence: CASSESGGTEAFF.

CDR3 coding DNA: TGTGCCAGCAGCAAAGTTAGCGGGAGGGTCTACGAGCAGTACTTC. Translating it yields CASSKVSGRVYEQYF. This chain joins TRBV21-1 and TRBJ2-7; the table's D call, TRBD2, has no DNA check behind it. TRBV21-1 counts as a pseudogene. The CDR3 contains 15 residues.

The chain uses TRBV14 and TRBJ2-3; perhaps TRBD1 as D (6 bases). The CDR3 extends over 16 amino acids. Germline values: CDR1 SGHDN, CDR2 FVKESK. Trimming shortened V by 1 base and J by 4 bases, and 15 bases separated the two germline ends. The CDR3 loop reads CASSQVGNRAPDTQYF. The CDR3 region has the DNA TGTGCCAGCAGCCAAGTGGGAAACAGGGCCCCAGATACGCAGTATTTT.

The J gene is TRBJ2-5, the V gene TRBV7-7; D might be TRBD1 or TRBD2, each matching 5 bases. The CDR3 is made up of 15 amino acids. V was shortened by 5 bases and J by 2 bases, with 15 bases between the two germline ends. Germline CDR1 is SSHAT and CDR2 is FNYEAQ (reference sequence). CDR3: CASSQGRGRQETQYF. The DNA for the CDR3 is TGTGCCAGCAGCCAGGGCCGGGGTAGGCAAGAGACCCAGTACTTC.

The rearrangement links TRBV5-3 to TRBJ2-6; no clear D gene. TRBV5-3 is an ORF, and what it does is uncertain. V lost 4 bases and J 3 bases, leaving 8 bases between the germline ends. The CDR3 length is 14 residues. The CDR3 DNA reads as TGTGCCAGAAGCCGCAGGTGTGGGGCCAACGTCCTGACTTTC. The encoded protein is CARSRRCGANVLTF.

Only one count was recorded for this clone. The V call is TRBV5-1, the J call TRBJ2-3; D remains unclear. Germline V gene sequence: CDR1 SGHRS, CDR2 YFSETQ. The CDR3 is 13 amino acids. V lost 0 bases, J lost 7 bases, and 9 bases lay in between. CDR3 in amino acids: CASSLGSANTQYF. CDR3 DNA sequence: TGCGCCAGCAGCTTGGGATCCGCGAATACGCAGTATTTT.

The V call is TRBV2, the J call TRBJ2-7; D is unresolved. V shed 6 bases and J shed 5 bases, with 8 bases lying between them. The germline gives CDR1 SNHLY, CDR2 FYNNEI. The length of the CDR3 is 11 residues. The CDR3 nucleotides read TGTGCCAGCAGAGTGATTGACGAGCAGTACTTC. Amino acid sequence: CASRVIDEQYF.

As to this clone: This likely reflects a read error, since a far larger clone is one base away. V and J are TRBV18 and TRBJ2-5; D might be TRBD2 (5 bases). The DNA matches TRBJ2-7 better at its end, which makes the J call doubtful. CDR1 is KGHSH, CDR2 LQKENI, per germline. This CDR3 has 11 amino acids. CDR3 protein: CASRDSYEQYF. CDR3 in DNA: TGTGCCAGCCGGGACTCCTACGAGCAGTACTTC.

For the CDR3, the DNA is TGTGCCAGCAGTGGGGTCGGGGACAGGGCTTTCTTT. It yields the protein CASSGVGDRAFF. J is TRBJ1-1 and V is TRBV2, with 8 bases lining up with TRBD1. The CDR3 loop spans 12 amino acids. The ends lost 4 bases at V and 11 bases at J; junction bases unmatched: 6. From germline, CDR1 is SNHLY and CDR2 FYNNEI.

Comment on this clone: This specimen includes other DNA sequences encoding the same CDR3. The gene calls are TRBV11-2 and TRBJ2-7, with 10 bases matching TRBD1. V trimming: 3 bases; J trimming: 4 bases; junction bases outside the gene matches: 3. From germline, CDR1 is SGHAT and CDR2 FQNNGV. The CDR3 contains 14 residues. The CDR3 DNA follows: TGTGCCAGCAGCTTGGGACAGGGGTTGTACGAGCAGTACTTC. The encoded protein is CASSLGQGLYEQYF.

A note on this clone: It differs at one base from a far larger clone, so likely a read error. V and J are TRBV2 and TRBJ2-5, with D possibly TRBD1 on 6 matching bases. The CDR3 is 16 residues long. From germline, CDR1 is SNHLY and CDR2 FYNNEI. Trimming stripped 8 bases from V and 4 bases from J, with 23 bases between. DNA of the CDR3: TGTGCCAGCTCTGCCAATACAGGGATGAGCGGAGAGACCCAGTACTTC. Its protein product is CASSANTGMSGETQYF.

The chain carries TRBV19 and TRBJ1-5; a weak D match, TRBD1 (5 bases). There are 11 residues in the CDR3. Germline CDR1 reads LNHDA; CDR2 reads SQIVND (reference sequence). The ends were cut back, 4 bases at V and 15 bases at J, with 13 bases in the middle. The DNA for the CDR3 is TGTGCCAGTAGTACAATGACAGTGTCGCATTTT. Translated, it gives CASSTMTVSHF.

The V call is TRBV12-5, the J call TRBJ2-5, with TRBD1 identical over 11 bases. V lost 5 bases and J lost 3; bases outside the gene matches: 8. Germline lookup yields CDR1 LGHNT and CDR2 FRNRAP. The CDR3 consists of 16 residues. Written as DNA, the CDR3 is TGTGCTAGTGGTCTAGGGACAGGGGGGAATGAAGAGACCCAGTACTTC. As protein: CASGLGTGGNEETQYF.

V gene TRBV28 combines with J gene TRBJ2-6, with no clear D. Per the germline V gene, CDR1 is MDHEN and CDR2 is SYDVKM. CDR3 size: 13 residues. The ends were cut back, 5 bases at V and 1 base at J, with 3 bases in the middle. CDR3 nucleotide sequence: TGTGCCAGCAGTAAATCTGGGGCCAACGTCCTGACTTTC. Residues: CASSKSGANVLTF.

This chain joins TRBV9 and TRBJ2-3; D is undetermined. The germline V gene has CDR1 SGDLS and CDR2 YYNGEE. Trimming stripped 0 bases from V and 6 bases from J, with 11 bases between. This CDR3 region has 14 residues. CDR3: CASSVGPPPDTQYF. CDR3 coding DNA: TGTGCCAGCAGCGTAGGACCTCCCCCTGATACGCAGTATTTT.

The V and J genes are TRBV2 and TRBJ2-5, with 8 bases fitting TRBD2. After removal of 7 bases from V and 11 bases from J, the junction contained 12 bases not matched to a gene. Germline assignment: CDR1 SNHLY and CDR2 FYNNEI. This CDR3 has 13 residues. CDR3 in amino acids: CASNLAGNPSQYF. In DNA, the CDR3 is TGTGCCAGCAACTTAGCGGGAAATCCCTCTCAGTACTTC.

In DNA, the CDR3 is TGTGCCAGCAGCCTGAGTCTCACCGGGGAGCTGTTTTTT. Its protein product is CASSLSLTGELFF. This sequence joins TRBV14 and TRBJ2-2; D is undetermined. The V and J ends lost 4 bases and 4 bases respectively, with 7 bases between them. Germline values: CDR1 SGHDN, CDR2 FVKESK. The CDR3 sequence is 13 residues long.

The chain employs TRBV27 and TRBJ1-2, with TRBD1 identical over 7 bases. Germline assignment: CDR1 MNHEY and CDR2 SMNVEV (reference sequence). V shed 0 bases and J 5 bases; nucleotides not matched to a gene: 6. The CDR3 contains 15 residues. CDR3 region: CASSLSPGGQYGYTF. DNA for the CDR3: TGTGCCAGCAGTTTATCCCCAGGGGGACAATATGGCTACACCTTC.

The chain combines TRBV5-1 with TRBJ2-5; perhaps TRBD1 as D (6 bases). Trimming left V 2 bases short and J 5 bases short, with 13 bases between. Germline V CDR1 and CDR2: SGHRS, YFSETQ. This CDR3 has 14 residues. The CDR3 is CASSLLQGAETQYF. The CDR3 DNA follows: TGCGCCAGCAGCTTATTACAGGGCGCGGAGACCCAGTACTTC. Full variable domain (missing parts from reference TRBV5-1 and TRBJ2-5): KAGVTQTPRYLIKTRGQQVTLSCSPISGHRSVSWYQQTPGQGLQFLFEYFSETQRNKGNFPGRFSGRQFSNSRSEMNVSTLELGDSALYLCASSLLQGAETQYFGPGTRLLVL.

As DNA, the CDR3 is TGTGCCAGTAGTATACCGCGACTAGCGGGAGACGACGAGCAGTACTTC. Protein product: CASSIPRLAGDDEQYF. J is TRBJ2-7 and V is TRBV19; 12 nucleotides align to TRBD2. After removal of 2 bases from V and 5 bases from J, the junction contained 7 bases not matched to a gene. CDR1 is LNHDA, CDR2 SQIVND, per germline (reference sequence). CDR3 length: 16 amino acids.

This sequence joins TRBV7-2 and TRBJ2-1; no reliable D call. CDR3 length: 13 amino acids. In germline, CDR1 is SGHTA, CDR2 FQGNSA. V lost 2 bases and J lost 8, with 10 bases in between. This chain's CDR3 is CASSLNSLDEQFF. CDR3 nucleotide sequence: TGTGCCAGCAGCTTAAATTCCCTTGATGAGCAGTTCTTC.

V gene TRBV30 combines with J gene TRBJ2-7; 12 bases line up with TRBD2. The trim removed 3 bases at V and 7 bases at J, leaving 10 bases unmatched. The germline CDR1 and CDR2 sequences are GTSNPN and SVGIG (reference sequence). The CDR3 spans 15 residues. Here the CDR3 DNA reads TGTGCCTGGAGGGCCCTAGCGGGAGGGCTGGGGGAGCAGTACTTC. Translating it yields CAWRALAGGLGEQYF.

This chain connects TRBV11-2 to TRBJ2-5; 8 nucleotides agree with TRBD1. This CDR3 region has 16 residues. The V segment lost 1 base and the J segment 5 bases; nucleotides outside the gene matches: 9. Germline CDR1 SGHAT, CDR2 FQNNGV. This CDR3 is CASSLGANRGIETQYF. CDR3 bases: TGTGCCAGCAGCTTAGGGGCCAACAGGGGGATTGAGACCCAGTACTTC.

The table lists this clone with a count of one. The chain employs TRBV7-2 and TRBJ2-1; 9 bases are shared with TRBD1. The germline CDR1 and CDR2 sequences are SGHTA and FQGNSA. The CDR3 extends over 16 amino acids. V was pared by 3 bases and J by 10 bases, with 13 bases of the junction left unmatched. The CDR3 loop reads CASSFPPGQGRGEQFF. The CDR3 nucleotides read TGTGCCAGCAGCTTCCCTCCGGGACAGGGACGCGGGGAGCAGTTCTTC.

The CDR3 DNA reads TGCAGCGTTGAAGGTCGGGACCAACACACCGGGGAGCTGTTTTTT. This gives the protein CSVEGRDQHTGELFF. The chain recombines TRBV29-1 with TRBJ2-2; D is possibly TRBD1 or TRBD2 (5 bases each). This CDR3 region has 15 residues. The V and J ends lost 1 base and 3 bases respectively, with 12 bases between them. CDR1 SQVTM and CDR2 ANQGSEA come from the germline V gene.